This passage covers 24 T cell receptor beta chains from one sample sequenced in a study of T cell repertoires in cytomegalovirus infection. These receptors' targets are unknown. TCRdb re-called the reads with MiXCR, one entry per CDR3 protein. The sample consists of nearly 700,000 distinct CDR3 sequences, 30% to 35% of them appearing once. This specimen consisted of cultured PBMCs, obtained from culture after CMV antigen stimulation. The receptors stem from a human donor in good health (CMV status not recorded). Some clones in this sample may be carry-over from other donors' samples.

The DNA of the CDR3 is TGTGCCAGCAGTCCCCGGACAGCCAACAATCAGCCCCAGCATTTT. This codes for CASSPRTANNQPQHF. The chain couples TRBV12-3 or TRBV12-4 to TRBJ1-5; tentative D call: TRBD1 (6 bases). The V and J ends lost 5 bases and 3 bases respectively, with 14 bases between them. This CDR3 spans 15 amino acids.

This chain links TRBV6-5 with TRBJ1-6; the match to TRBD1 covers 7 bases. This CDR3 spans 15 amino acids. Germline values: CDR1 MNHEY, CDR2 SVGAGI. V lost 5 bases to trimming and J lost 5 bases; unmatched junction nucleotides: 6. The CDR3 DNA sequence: TGTGCCAGCAGTCGGGGGACAGCGCATAATTCACCCCTCCACTTT. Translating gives CASSRGTAHNSPLHF.

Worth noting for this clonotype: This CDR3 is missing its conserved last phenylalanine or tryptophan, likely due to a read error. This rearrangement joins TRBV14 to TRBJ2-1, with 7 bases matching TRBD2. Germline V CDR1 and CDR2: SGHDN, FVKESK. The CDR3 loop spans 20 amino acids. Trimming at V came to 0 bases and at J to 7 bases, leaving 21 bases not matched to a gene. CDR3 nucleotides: TGTGCCAGCAGCCAAGATTCAGTTCCCGGGCGGGAGTGGTTTCTAAATGAGCAGTTCTAC. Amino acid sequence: CASSQDSVPGREWFLNEQFY.

The CDR3: CASTKSRNTWETQYF. CDR3 sequence (DNA): TGTGCCAGCACCAAATCTAGAAACACTTGGGAGACCCAGTACTTC. The chain carries TRBV6-6 and TRBJ2-5; D remains ambiguous. This CDR3 spans 15 amino acids. Trimming took 7 bases from V and 5 from J, leaving 20 bases between them. The germline V gene has CDR1 MNHNY and CDR2 SVGAGI (reference sequence).

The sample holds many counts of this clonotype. CDR3 in DNA: TGTGCCAGCAGCCTGTATTCTGGAAACACCATATATTTT. Protein: CASSLYSGNTIYF. The V and J genes are TRBV7-9 and TRBJ1-3; D not resolved. V lost 5 bases, J lost 1 base, and 6 bases lay in between. The CDR3 has 13 amino acids. Germline CDR1 is SEHNR and CDR2 is FQNEAQ (reference sequence).

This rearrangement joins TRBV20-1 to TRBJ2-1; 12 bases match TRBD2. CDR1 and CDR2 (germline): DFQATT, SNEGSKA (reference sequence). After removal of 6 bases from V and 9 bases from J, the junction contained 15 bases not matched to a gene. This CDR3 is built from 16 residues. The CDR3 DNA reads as TGCAGTGCCACGGGACTAGCGGGTACCCCCGGTAGTGAGCAGTTCTTC. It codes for CSATGLAGTPGSEQFF.

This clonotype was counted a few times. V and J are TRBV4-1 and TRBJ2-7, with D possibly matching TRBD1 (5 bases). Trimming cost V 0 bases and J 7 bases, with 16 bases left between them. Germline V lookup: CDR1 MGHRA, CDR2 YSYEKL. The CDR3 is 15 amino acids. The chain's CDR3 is CASSQDRTTPREQYF. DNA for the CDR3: TGCGCCAGCAGCCAAGATAGGACAACCCCGAGGGAGCAGTACTTC.

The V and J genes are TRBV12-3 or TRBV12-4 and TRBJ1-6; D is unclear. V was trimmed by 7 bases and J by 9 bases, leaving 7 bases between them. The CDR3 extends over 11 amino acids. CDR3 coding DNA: TGTGCCAGCACTTCAAGTTCACCCCTCCACTTT. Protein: CASTSSSPLHF.

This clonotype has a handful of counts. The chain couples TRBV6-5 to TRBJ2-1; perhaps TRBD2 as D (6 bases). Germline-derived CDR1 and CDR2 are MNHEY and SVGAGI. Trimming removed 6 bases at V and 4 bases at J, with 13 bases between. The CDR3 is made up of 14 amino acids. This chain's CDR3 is CASSGVSGYNEQFF. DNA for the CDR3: TGTGCCAGCAGCGGGGTTAGCGGTTACAATGAGCAGTTCTTC.

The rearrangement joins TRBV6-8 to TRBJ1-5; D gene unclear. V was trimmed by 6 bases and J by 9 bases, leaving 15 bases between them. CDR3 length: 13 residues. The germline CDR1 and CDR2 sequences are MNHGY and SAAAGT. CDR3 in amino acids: CASSDTLLGPQHF. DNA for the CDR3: TGTGCCAGCAGCGACACTCTCCTTGGGCCCCAGCATTTT.

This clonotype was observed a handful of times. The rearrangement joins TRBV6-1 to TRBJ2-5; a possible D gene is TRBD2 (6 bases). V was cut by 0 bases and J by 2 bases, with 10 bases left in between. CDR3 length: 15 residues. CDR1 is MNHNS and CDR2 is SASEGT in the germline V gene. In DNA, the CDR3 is TGTGCCAGCAGTGAAGCGCTGGGGGGTCAAGAGACCCAGTACTTC. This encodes CASSEALGGQETQYF.

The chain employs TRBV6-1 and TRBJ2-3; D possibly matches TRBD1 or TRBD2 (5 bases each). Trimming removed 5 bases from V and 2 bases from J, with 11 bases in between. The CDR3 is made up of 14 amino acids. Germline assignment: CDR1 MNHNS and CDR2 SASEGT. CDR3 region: CASSLRDPTDTQYF. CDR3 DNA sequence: TGTGCCAGCAGTTTACGGGACCCCACAGATACGCAGTATTTT.

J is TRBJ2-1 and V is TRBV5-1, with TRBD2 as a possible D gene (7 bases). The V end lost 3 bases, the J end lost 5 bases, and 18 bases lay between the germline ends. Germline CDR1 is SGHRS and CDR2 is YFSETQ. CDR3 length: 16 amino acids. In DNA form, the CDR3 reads TGCGCCAGCAGCTCGGGGGGCACGGGACATCACAATGAGCAGTTCTTC. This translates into CASSSGGTGHHNEQFF.

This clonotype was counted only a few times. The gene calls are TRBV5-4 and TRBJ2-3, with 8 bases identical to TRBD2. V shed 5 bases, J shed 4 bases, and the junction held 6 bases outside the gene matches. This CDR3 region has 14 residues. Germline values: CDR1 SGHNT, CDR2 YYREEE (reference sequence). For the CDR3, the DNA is TGTGCCAGCAGACCCCCGGGAGGGGCAGATACGCAGTATTTT. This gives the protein CASRPPGGADTQYF.

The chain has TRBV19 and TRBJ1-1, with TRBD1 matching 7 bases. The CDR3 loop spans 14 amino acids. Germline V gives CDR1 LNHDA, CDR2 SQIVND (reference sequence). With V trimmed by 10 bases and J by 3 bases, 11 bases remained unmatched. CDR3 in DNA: TGTGCCACCCGGAGGGCCCAGGGGGACACTGAAGCTTTCTTT. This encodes CATRRAQGDTEAFF.

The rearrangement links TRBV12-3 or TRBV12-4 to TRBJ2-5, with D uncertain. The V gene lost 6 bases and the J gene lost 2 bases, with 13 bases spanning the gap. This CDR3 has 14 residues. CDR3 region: CASRPTEVQETQYF. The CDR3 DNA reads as TGTGCCAGCAGACCCACAGAGGTACAAGAGACCCAGTACTTC.

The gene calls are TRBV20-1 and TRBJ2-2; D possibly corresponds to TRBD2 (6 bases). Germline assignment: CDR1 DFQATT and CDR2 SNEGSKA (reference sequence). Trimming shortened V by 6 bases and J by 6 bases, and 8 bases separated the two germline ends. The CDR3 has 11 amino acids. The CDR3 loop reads CSARGSGELFF. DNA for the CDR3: TGCAGTGCGCGGGGTTCCGGGGAGCTGTTTTTT.

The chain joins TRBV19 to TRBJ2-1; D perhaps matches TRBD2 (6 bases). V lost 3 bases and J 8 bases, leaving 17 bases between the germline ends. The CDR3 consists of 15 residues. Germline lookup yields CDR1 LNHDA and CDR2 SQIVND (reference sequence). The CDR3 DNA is TGTGCCAGTAGTATGGGATTCGGGAGTATCTATGAGCAGTTCTTC. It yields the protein CASSMGFGSIYEQFF.

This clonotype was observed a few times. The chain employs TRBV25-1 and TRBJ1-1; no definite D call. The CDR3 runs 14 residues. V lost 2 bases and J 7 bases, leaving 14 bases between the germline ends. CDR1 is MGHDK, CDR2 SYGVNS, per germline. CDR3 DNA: TGTGCCAGCAGTGAAGGACCGAGCGGGGATGAAGCTTTCTTT. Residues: CASSEGPSGDEAFF.

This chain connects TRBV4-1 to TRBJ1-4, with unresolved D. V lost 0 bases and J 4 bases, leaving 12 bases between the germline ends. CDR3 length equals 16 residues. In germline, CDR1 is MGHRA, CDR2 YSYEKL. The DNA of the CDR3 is TGCGCCAGCAGCCAAGAGGTTGTACAGATTAATGAAAAACTGTTTTTT. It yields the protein CASSQEVVQINEKLFF.

The CDR3 here is CASSQVLARTEAFF. The DNA for the CDR3 is TGTGCCAGCAGCCAAGTTTTGGCACGGACTGAAGCTTTCTTT. The chain links TRBV3-1 to TRBJ1-1; D unclear. V lost 1 base and J 5 bases, leaving 11 bases between the germline ends. There are 14 residues in the CDR3. Germline CDR1 reads LGHDT; CDR2 reads YNNKEL (reference sequence).

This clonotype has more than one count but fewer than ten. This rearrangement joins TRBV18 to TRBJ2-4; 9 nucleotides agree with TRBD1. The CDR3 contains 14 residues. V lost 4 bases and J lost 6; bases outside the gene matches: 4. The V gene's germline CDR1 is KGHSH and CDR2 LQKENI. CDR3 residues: CASSQDRGGNIQYF. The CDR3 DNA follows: TGTGCCAGCTCACAGGACAGGGGCGGAAACATTCAGTACTTC.

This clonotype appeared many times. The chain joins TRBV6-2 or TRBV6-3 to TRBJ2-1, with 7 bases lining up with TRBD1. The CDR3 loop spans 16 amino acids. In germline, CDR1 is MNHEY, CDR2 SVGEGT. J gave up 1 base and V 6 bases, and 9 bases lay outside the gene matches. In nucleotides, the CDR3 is TGTGCCAGCAGGACTCTTTGGGACAGATCCTACAATGAGCAGTTCTTC. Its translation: CASRTLWDRSYNEQFF.

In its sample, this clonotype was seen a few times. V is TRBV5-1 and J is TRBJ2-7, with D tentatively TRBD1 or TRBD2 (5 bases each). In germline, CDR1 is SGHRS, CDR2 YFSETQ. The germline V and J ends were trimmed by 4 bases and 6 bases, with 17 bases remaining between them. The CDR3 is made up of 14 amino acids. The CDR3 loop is CASSPGTAFGEQYF. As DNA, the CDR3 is TGCGCCAGCAGCCCCGGGACGGCCTTCGGCGAGCAGTACTTC.